The entry below describes one T cell receptor beta chain. Its antigen is not identified. The source of the sample is a study of cytotoxic CD8 clonotypes in ibrutinib-treated CLL. Overall study context: By median around 74 months, roughly twelve had progressed and about 15 stayed remitted; responses had been 2 complete and about 24 partial. General study results and limits: Against age-matched healthy donors, baseline clonality ran higher and tracked circulating CD8+ T-cell counts. Clonality showed a rise at ibrutinib response that reversed toward baseline at progression.

The CDR3 has 13 residues. With V trimmed by 5 bases and J by 9 bases, 7 bases remained unmatched. Germline CDR1 SGHTA, CDR2 FQGTGA. Approximately 2 micrograms of genomic DNA came from cryopreserved PBMCs for TCR beta libraries. TCRdb's copy holds only in-frame clones and misses some; the assay was immunoSEQ multiplex PCR. Altogether under 75,000 clones are present, 71% being singletons, with the ten largest covering roughly two fifths. The genes are TRBV7-3 and TRBJ2-1; 7 nucleotides align to TRBD1. The receptor comes from a human donor with chronic lymphocytic leukemia. Here the sequenced sample was PBMCs, taken after 12 months of ibrutinib treatment. For the CDR3, the DNA is TGTGCCAGCAGCCGAGAACAGGGGAGTGAGCAGTTCTTC. Translation gives CASSREQGSEQFF.